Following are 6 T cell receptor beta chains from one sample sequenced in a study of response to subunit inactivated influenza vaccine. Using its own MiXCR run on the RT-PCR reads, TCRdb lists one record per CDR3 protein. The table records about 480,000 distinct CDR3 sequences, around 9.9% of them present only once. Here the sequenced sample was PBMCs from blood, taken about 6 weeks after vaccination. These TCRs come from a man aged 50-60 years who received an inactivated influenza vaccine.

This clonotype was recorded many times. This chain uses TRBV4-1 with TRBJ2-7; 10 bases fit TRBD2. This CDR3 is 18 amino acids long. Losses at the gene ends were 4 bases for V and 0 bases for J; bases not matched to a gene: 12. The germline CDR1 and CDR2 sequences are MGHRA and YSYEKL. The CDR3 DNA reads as TGCGCCAGCAGCCCAAGGCTAATTAGCGGGAGGTACTCCTACGAGCAGTACTTC. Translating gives CASSPRLISGRYSYEQYF.

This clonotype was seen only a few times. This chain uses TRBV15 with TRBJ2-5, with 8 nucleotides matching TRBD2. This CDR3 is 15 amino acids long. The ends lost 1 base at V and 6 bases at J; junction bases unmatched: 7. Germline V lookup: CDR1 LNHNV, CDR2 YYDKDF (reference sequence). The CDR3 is CATSRGTSGGQTQYF. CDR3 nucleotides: TGTGCCACCAGCAGAGGCACCAGCGGGGGACAGACCCAGTACTTC.

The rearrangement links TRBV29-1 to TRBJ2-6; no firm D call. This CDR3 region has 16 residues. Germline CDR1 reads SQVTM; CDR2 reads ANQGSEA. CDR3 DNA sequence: TGCAGTCTTCATACGCGGTCGAGCTCTGGGGCCAACGTCCTGACTTTC. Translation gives CSLHTRSSSGANVLTF.

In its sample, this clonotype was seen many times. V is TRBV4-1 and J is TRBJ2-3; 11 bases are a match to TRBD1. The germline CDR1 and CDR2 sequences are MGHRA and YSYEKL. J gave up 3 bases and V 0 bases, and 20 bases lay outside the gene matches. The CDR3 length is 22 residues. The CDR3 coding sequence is TGCGCCAGCAGCCAAGATTGGCCGGACAGGGGGCAGGGCCCGGCGGAAACAGATACGCAGTATTTT. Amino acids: CASSQDWPDRGQGPAETDTQYF.

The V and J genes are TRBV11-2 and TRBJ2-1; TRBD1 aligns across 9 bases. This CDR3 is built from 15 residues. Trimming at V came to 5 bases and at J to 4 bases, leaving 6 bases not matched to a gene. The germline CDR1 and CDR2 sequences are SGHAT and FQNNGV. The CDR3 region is CASSRDRETYNEQFF. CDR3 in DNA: TGTGCCAGCAGCCGGGACAGGGAAACTTACAATGAGCAGTTCTTC.

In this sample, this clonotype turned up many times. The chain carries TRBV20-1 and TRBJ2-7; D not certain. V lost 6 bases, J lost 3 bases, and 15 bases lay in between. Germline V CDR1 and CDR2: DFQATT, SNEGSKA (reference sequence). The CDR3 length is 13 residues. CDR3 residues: CSAPELPLYEQYF. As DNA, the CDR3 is TGCAGTGCCCCCGAACTACCCCTCTACGAGCAGTACTTC.